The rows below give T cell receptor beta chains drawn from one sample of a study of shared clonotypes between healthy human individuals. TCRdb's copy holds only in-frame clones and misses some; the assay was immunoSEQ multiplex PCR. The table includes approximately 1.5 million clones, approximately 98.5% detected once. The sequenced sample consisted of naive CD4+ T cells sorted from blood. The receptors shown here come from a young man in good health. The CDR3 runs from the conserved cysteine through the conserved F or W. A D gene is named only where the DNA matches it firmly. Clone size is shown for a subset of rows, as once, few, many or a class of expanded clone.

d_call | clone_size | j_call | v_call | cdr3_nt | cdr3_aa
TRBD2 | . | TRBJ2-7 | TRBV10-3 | TGTGCCATCGGAACCACTAGCGGGAGAAACGAGCAGTACTTC | CAIGTTSGRNEQYF
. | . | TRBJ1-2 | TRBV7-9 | TGTGCCAGCAGCTCCTCCGGGACTGAGTATGGCTACACCTTC | CASSSSGTEYGYTF
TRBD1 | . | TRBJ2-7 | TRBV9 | TGTGCCAGCAGCGTAGGGGACAGGATAAATGGGGAGCAGTACTTC | CASSVGDRINGEQYF
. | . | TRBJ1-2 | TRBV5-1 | TGCGCCAGCAGCTTCGGTGGGCTTGATGGCTACACCTTC | CASSFGGLDGYTF
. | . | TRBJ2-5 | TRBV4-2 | TGTGCCAGCAGCCCTGAAATCCATGAAGAGACCCAGTACTTC | CASSPEIHEETQYF
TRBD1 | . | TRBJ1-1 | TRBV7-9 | TGTGCCAGCAGCACGACAGGGGAAACTGAAGCTTTCTTT | CASSTTGETEAFF
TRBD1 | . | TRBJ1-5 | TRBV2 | TGTGCCAGCAGGGGACAGTCAGGCCAGCCCCAGCATTTT | CASRGQSGQPQHF
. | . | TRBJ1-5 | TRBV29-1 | TGCAGCGTTGAGGGTGACAATCAGCCCCAGCATTTT | CSVEGDNQPQHF
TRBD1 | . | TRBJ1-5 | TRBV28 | TGTGCCAGCAGTTTTTGGGGGGGACAGGGCTTCAATCAGCCCCAGCATTTT | CASSFWGGQGFNQPQHF
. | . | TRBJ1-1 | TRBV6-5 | TGTGCCAGCAGTTACAGGGTAAACACTGAAGCTTTCTTT | CASSYRVNTEAFF
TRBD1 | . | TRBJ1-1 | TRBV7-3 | TGTGCCAGCGCTCGGGACAGCCTGAACACTGAAGCTTTCTTT | CASARDSLNTEAFF
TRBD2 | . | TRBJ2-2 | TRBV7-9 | TGTGCCAGCAGCCCACAAGGGACTAGCGGGAGGGCCAGGACCGGGGAGCTGTTTTTT | CASSPQGTSGRARTGELFF
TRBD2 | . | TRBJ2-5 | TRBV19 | TGTGCCAGTAGTAACCGGGGACTAGCGGGAGGGCAAGAGACCCAGTACTTC | CASSNRGLAGGQETQYF
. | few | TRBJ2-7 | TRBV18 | TGTGCCAGCTCACCACTTAGGGGTTCGGACGAGCAGTACTTC | CASSPLRGSDEQYF
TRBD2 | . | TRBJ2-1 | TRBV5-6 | TGTGCCAGCAGCGGGAGGGCCTACAATGAGCAGTTCTTC | CASSGRAYNEQFF
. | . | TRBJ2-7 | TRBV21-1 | TGTGCCAGCAGCAAAGGACTAGCGGATCAGAGCTCCTACGAGCAGTACTTC | CASSKGLADQSSYEQYF
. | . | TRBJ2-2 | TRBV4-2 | TGTGCCAGCAGCCCTGAATCGTCGAACACCGGGGAGCTGTTTTTT | CASSPESSNTGELFF
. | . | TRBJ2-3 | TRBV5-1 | TGCGCCAGCAGCTGGGGAGTCGCGGAGAGTGCAGATACGCAGTATTTT | CASSWGVAESADTQYF
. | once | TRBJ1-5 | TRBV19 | TGTGCCAGTAGTCTGGCGGTACCAGGGAGCAATCAGCCCCAGCATTTT | CASSLAVPGSNQPQHF
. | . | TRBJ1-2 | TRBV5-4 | TGTGCCAGCAGCTTGGGTGGGGTGAGCGGTGGTGGCTACACCTTC | CASSLGGVSGGGYTF
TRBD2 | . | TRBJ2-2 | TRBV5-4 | TGTGCCAGCAGCCTTGGGACTAGCGGGAACACCGGGGAGCTGTTTTTT | CASSLGTSGNTGELFF
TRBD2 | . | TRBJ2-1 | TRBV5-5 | TGTGCCAGCAGCACAAAGTGGGAGGGCGTTTACAATGAGCAGTTCTTC | CASSTKWEGVYNEQFF
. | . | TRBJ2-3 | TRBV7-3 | TGTGCCAGCAGCTTTAACACAGATACGCAGTATTTT | CASSFNTDTQYF
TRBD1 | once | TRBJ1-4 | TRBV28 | TGTGCCAGCTGGGACAGGGGAAGGGAAAAACTGTTTTTT | CASWDRGREKLFF
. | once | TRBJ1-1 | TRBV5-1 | TGCGCCAGCAGCTTCGGACAGCTGAACACTGAAGCTTTCTTT | CASSFGQLNTEAFF
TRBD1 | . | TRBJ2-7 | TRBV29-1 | TGCAGCGTTGGTGGGACAGGGAGGCGAGAGCAGTACTTC | CSVGGTGRREQYF
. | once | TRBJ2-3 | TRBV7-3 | TGTGCCAGCAGCTTGACCGGGACTCGCACAGATACGCAGTATTTT | CASSLTGTRTDTQYF
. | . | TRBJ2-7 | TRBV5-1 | TGCGCCAGCAGCCAACGACGGACAGACCTAGGCTACGAGCAGTACTTC | CASSQRRTDLGYEQYF
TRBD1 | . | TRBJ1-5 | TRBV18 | TGTGCCAGCTCACGCCAGGGACAGAGCAATCAGCCCCAGCATTTT | CASSRQGQSNQPQHF
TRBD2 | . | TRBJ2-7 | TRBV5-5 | TGTGCCAGCAGTGAGCGGGGGGCGTCATCCTACGAGCAGTACTTC | CASSERGASSYEQYF
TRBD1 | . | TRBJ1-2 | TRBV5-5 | TGTGCCAGCAGCTCCGGGACAGCAAACTATGGCTACACCTTC | CASSSGTANYGYTF
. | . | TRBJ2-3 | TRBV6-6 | TGTGCCAGCAGAAAGACGGGAAATACAGATACGCAGTATTTT | CASRKTGNTDTQYF
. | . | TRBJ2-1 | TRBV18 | TGTGCCAGCTCACTGAAACTGGGAGAGCAGTTCTTC | CASSLKLGEQFF
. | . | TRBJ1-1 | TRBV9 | TGTGCCAGCAGCGCAACTTCCGGGACCGCAAACACTGAAGCTTTCTTT | CASSATSGTANTEAFF
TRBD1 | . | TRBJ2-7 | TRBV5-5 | TGTGCCAGCAGCTTGGGACAGGGGGCCTACGAGCAGTACTTC | CASSLGQGAYEQYF
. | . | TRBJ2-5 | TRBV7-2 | TGTGCCAGCAGCTTAGGTCCCGGGGCCGTCGGGACCCAGTACTTC | CASSLGPGAVGTQYF
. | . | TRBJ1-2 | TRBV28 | TGTGCCAGCAGCACGACAGGCTTTGGGGGCTACACCTTC | CASSTTGFGGYTF
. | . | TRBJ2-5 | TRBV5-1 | TGCGCCAGCAGAACGGGAGTTCAAGAGACCCAGTACTTC | CASRTGVQETQYF
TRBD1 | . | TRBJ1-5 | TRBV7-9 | TGTGCCAGCAGCCGAGGACAGGGGCCCTCTGAGCCCCAGCATTTT | CASSRGQGPSEPQHF
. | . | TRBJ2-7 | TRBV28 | TGTGCCAGCAGTTTAGGGCGGGATTACGAGCAGTACTTC | CASSLGRDYEQYF
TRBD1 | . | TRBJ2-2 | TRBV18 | TGTGCCAGCTCACCTCCACTGGGCCCTCGGGACAGGGGGCCCGGGGAGCTGTTTTTT | CASSPPLGPRDRGPGELFF
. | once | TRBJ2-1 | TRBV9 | TGTGCCAGCAGCGTAGCTACCGGGGGTTGGCATGAGCAGTTCTTC | CASSVATGGWHEQFF
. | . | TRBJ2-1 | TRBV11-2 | TGTGCCAGCAGCTTAGAGGTGATTGTTAGCTCAAGCTCCTACAATGAGCAGTTCTTC | CASSLEVIVSSSSYNEQFF
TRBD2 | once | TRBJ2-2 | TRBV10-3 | TGTGCCATCAGTGGCACTAGCGGAGGCGCCACCGGGGAGCTGTTTTTT | CAISGTSGGATGELFF
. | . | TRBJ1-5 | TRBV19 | TGTGCCAGTAGTATTAGGAATCAGCCCCAGCATTTT | CASSIRNQPQHF
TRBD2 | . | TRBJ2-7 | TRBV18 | TGTGCCAGCTCACCTAGATTAACGGGGGGCTACGAGCAGTACTTC | CASSPRLTGGYEQYF
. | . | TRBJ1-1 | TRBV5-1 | TGCGCCAGCAGCTTGGGAGGTACGGCGAACACTGAAGCTTTCTTT | CASSLGGTANTEAFF
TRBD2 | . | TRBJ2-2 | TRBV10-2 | TGCGCCAGCGGGGGGGTGCCCGGGGAGCTGTTTTTT | CASGGVPGELFF
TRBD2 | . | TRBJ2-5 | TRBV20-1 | TGCAGTGCTACTAGCGGCGAGACCCAGTACTTC | CSATSGETQYF
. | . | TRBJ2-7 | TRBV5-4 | TGTGCCAGCAGCTCTGGGACACCCTTCTCCTACGAGCAGTACTTC | CASSSGTPFSYEQYF
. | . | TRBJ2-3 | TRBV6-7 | TGTGCCAGCAGTTACTCGCAGGGGCGCCTTCCTGGGGCCCACACAGATACGCAGTATTTT | CASSYSQGRLPGAHTDTQYF
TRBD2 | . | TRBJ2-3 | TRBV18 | TGTGCCAGCTCACCTGGACTAGCGGATCGCACAGATACGCAGTATTTT | CASSPGLADRTDTQYF
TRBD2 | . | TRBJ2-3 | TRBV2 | TGTGCCAGCACCGAAATAAGGACTAGCGGGACGGCAGATACGCAGTATTTT | CASTEIRTSGTADTQYF
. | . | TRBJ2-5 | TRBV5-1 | TGCGCCAGCAGCTTGGGGGACGCTCAAGAGACCCAGTACTTC | CASSLGDAQETQYF
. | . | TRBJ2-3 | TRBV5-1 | TGCGCCAGCACCCCAGCGGGACACCGCGTAGATACGCAGTATTTT | CASTPAGHRVDTQYF
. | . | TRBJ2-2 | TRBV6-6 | TGTGCCAGCAGTAACTCCCGGGACTGGAGGGAGCTGTTTTTT | CASSNSRDWRELFF
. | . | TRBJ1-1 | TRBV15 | TGTGCCACCAGCAGAGATCGGGGCCGTTCGTTCTCCAGGAAAGAGAACACTGAAGCTTTCTTT | CATSRDRGRSFSRKENTEAFF
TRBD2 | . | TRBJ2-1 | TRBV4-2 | TGTGCCAGCAGCCCCGGGACTAGCGGGAGAGAGTACAATGAGCAGTTCTTC | CASSPGTSGREYNEQFF
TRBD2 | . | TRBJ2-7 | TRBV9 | TGTGCCAGCAGCGAGGGGACTAGCGGGGGCTCTCGGGAGCAGTACTTC | CASSEGTSGGSREQYF